This TCR beta chain is drawn from a study of response to subunit inactivated influenza vaccine. TCRdb used MiXCR to reprocess the RT-PCR reads, holding one entry per CDR3 protein. The sample lists hundreds of thousands of distinct CDR3 sequences; 10% to 15% were seen once. Germline-derived CDR1 and CDR2 are SNHLY and FYNNEI. The CDR3 is 12 amino acids. The V end was cut by 6 bases, the J end by 5 bases, with 11 bases between. The chain employs TRBV2 and TRBJ2-7, with D possibly TRBD2 on 6 matching bases. The sequence was collected from a man between 50 and 59 years old who received an inactivated influenza vaccine. The input for sequencing was PBMCs from blood, taken around seven weeks after vaccination. CDR3: CASRGTRNEQYF. CDR3 nucleotides: TGTGCCAGCAGGGGGACTCGAAACGAGCAGTACTTC.